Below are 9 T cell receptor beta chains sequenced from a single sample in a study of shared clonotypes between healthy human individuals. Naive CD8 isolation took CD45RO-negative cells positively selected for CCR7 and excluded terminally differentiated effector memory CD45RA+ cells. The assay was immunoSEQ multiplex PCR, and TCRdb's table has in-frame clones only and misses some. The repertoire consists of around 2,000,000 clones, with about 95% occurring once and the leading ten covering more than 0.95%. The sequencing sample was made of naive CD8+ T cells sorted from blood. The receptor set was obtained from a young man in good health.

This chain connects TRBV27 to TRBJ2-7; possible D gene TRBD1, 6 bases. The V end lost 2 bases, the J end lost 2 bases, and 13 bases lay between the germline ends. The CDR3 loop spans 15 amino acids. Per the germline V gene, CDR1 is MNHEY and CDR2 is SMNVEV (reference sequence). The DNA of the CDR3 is TGTGCCAGCAGTTTAGATGCGGACAGCACCTACGAGCAGTACTTC. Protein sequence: CASSLDADSTYEQYF.

CDR3 bases: TGTGCCAGCGCGTGGGAAGGGGCCAACACCGGGGAGCTGTTTTTT. The encoded protein is CASAWEGANTGELFF. The chain has TRBV7-9 and TRBJ2-2, with D perhaps matching TRBD1 (5 bases). In germline, CDR1 is SEHNR, CDR2 FQNEAQ (reference sequence). With 8 bases removed from V and 2 bases from J, the gap between germline ends came to 15 bases. This CDR3 is 15 amino acids long.

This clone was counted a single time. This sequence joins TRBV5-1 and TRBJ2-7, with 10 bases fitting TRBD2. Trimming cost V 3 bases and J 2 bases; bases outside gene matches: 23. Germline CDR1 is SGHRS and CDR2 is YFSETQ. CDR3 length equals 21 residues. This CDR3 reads CASSSPPDGTRERGGPYEQYF. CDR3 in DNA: TGCGCCAGCAGCTCGCCCCCTGACGGGACCCGGGAGCGGGGGGGCCCCTACGAGCAGTACTTC.

The CDR3 loop is CASSAPGLANYNEQFF. The CDR3 DNA reads as TGTGCCAGCAGCGCCCCGGGACTAGCGAACTACAATGAGCAGTTCTTC. The genes are TRBV13 and TRBJ2-1; TRBD2 aligns across 10 bases. The V gene's germline CDR1 is PRHDT and CDR2 FYEKMQ (reference sequence). The V segment lost 5 bases and the J segment 3 bases; nucleotides outside the gene matches: 7. The length of the CDR3 is 16 residues.

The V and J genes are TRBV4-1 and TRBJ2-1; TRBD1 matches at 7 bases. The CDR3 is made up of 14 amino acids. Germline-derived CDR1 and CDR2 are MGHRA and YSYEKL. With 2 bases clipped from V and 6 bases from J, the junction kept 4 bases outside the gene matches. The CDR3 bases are TGCGCCAGCAGCCAACTCGCAGGGGGCAATGAGCAGTTCTTC. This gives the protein CASSQLAGGNEQFF.

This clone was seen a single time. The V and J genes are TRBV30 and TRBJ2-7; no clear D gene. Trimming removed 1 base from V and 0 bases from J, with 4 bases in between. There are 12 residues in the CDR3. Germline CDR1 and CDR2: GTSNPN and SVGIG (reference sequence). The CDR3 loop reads CAWSAYSYEQYF. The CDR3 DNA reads TGTGCCTGGAGTGCCTACTCCTACGAGCAGTACTTC.

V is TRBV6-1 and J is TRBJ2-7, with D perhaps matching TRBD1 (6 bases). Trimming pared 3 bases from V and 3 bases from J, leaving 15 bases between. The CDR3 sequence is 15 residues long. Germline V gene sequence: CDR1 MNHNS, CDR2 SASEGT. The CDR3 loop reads CASSEEFWTDYEQYF. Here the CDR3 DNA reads TGTGCCAGCAGTGAGGAGTTTTGGACAGACTACGAGCAGTACTTC.

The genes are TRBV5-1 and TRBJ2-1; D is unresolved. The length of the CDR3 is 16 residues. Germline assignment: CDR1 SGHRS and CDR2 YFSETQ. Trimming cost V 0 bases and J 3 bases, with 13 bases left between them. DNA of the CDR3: TGCGCCAGCAGCTTGGGTCGTGGTAGTGGCTACAATGAGCAGTTCTTC. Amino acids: CASSLGRGSGYNEQFF. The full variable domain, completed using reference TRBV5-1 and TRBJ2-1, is KAGVTQTPRYLIKTRGQQVTLSCSPISGHRSVSWYQQTPGQGLQFLFEYFSETQRNKGNFPGRFSGRQFSNSRSEMNVSTLELGDSALYLCASSLGRGSGYNEQFFGPGTRLTVL.

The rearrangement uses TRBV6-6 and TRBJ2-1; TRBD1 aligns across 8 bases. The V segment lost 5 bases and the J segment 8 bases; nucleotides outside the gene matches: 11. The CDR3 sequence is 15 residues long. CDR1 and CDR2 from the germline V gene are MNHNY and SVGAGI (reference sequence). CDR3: CASSLTGGFRDEQFF. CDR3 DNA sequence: TGTGCCAGCAGTCTCACAGGGGGGTTTAGGGATGAGCAGTTCTTC.